This TCR beta chain is drawn from a study of Tregs in tolerant kidney transplant recipients. Study overall: CD4+CD25+CD127- cells came from roughly 3-day belatacept mixed lymphocyte reactions, some with 5-day graft donor restimulation.

Germline-derived CDR1 and CDR2 are GTSNPN and SVGIG (reference sequence). Trimming stripped 2 bases from V and 0 bases from J, with 17 bases between. CDR3 length equals 18 residues. TCRdb keeps only in-frame clones here, not all; method: immunoSEQ multiplex PCR. The profile shows some 18,000 clones, roughly 65% of them singletons. This clone is a singleton in its sample. Its matching antigen is unknown. General observations from the study: This study did not directly address biological reproducibility. Findings come from small patient numbers and require larger validation.

The receptor was derived from a human donor in good health. The rearrangement links TRBV30 to TRBJ1-6; D is perhaps TRBD1 (5 bases). Sequenced material: Tregs from blood cultured with allogeneic cells. This CDR3 reads CAWSPQWDLSSYNSPLHF. DNA of the CDR3: TGTGCCTGGAGTCCCCAATGGGACCTGAGCTCCTATAATTCACCCCTCCACTTT.